This T cell receptor (beta chain) was recorded in a study of control samples from healthy donors and cancer patients. Libraries were prepared by immunoSEQ multiplex PCR; TCRdb keeps only in-frame clonotypes and omits some of them. The top ten hold less than 5% of the sample, which has about 150,000 clones, about nine tenths seen once. The CDR3 spans 13 residues. Germline trimming cut 1 base from V and 3 bases from J; bases unmatched to any gene: 3. CDR1 SQVTM and CDR2 ANQGSEA come from the germline V gene. The origin of this receptor is a man aged 25-45 years in good health. Sample: blood. J is TRBJ2-7 and V is TRBV29-1; 7 bases line up with TRBD1. CDR3 sequence (DNA): TGCAGCGTTGAAGGACAGGGCTACTACGAGCAGTACTTC. This sequence encodes CSVEGQGYYEQYF.